This record covers a single T cell receptor (beta chain). Its recognized antigen is unknown. Base qualities are not recorded, but no much larger clone differs from it by a single base. A cohort of about 31 patients with locally advanced or metastatic urothelial carcinoma, treated at Memorial Sloan Kettering on a trial protocol, was included. Peripheral blood mononuclear cells were collected pretreatment and during treatment, with between 1 and 8 total time points per patient. The Qiagen DNeasy Blood extraction kit was used to purify genomic DNA from total PBMCs and tumor samples. PBMCs were collected pretreatment and during treatment, and were isolated and stored as previously described. The record originates from a study of PD-L1 blockade in urothelial cancer listed by TCRdb under 2017. In terms of the full investigation: Every patient began therapy at some point between 2013 and 2015 and was given atezolizumab 1,200 mg intravenously every 3 weeks. Twenty-five of 29 patients were males with bladder-origin urothelial cancer, and about 65% of the 29 reported a prior smoking history. An ECOG performance status of 0 or 1 was recorded for the patients, and 0 to 3 prior chemotherapy regimens had been received by the patients. Blood samples were analyzed at 3 weeks after treatment start (second dose) and at 6 weeks after treatment start. Blood samples gave a median of about 150,000 T cells and approximately 85,000 unique TCRs, with a median clonality of approximately 0.08. An exploratory multi-omic analysis was conducted of the somatic, immune and clinical correlates of response to PD-L1 blockade with atezolizumab in urothelial cancer. Pretreatment tumor samples and matched peripheral blood, collected serially before and after atezolizumab treatment, underwent TCR sequencing. Durable clinical benefit was defined as a progression-free survival longer than 6 months, and TCR features were additionally tested against progression-free survival and overall survival. In the same patients, whole exome sequencing and RNA sequencing of pretreatment tumors were performed in addition to TCR sequencing. Durable clinical benefit was achieved by nine patients but not by the remaining 20. Pretreatment blood TCR-seq was available for twenty-nine patients, at least one posttreatment blood collection was obtained for about 24 patients, and tumor TCR-seq was available for about 24 patients.

Each PCR received spiked-in synthetic TCR analog templates so that absolute template abundance could be estimated from read counts. TCRbeta CDR3 regions were amplified from genomic DNA with bias-controlled V and J gene primers using the immunoSEQ assay. Sequencing of rearranged TCRbeta segments was performed at approximately 20X coverage. The original pipeline was this. Clustering was used to correct sequencing errors, and CDR3s were annotated against IMGT so that V, D and J genes could be assigned. Out-of-frame and stop-codon sequences were excluded, and only productive TCRbeta rearrangements were used in downstream analyses. Clonality was calculated as one minus the Shannon entropy normalized by the log of the number of unique productive sequences. Clones differing between time points or between blood and tumor were identified by Fisher's exact test with Benjamini-Hochberg correction at adjusted p below 0.01. TCRdb holds this immuneACCESS table with in-frame rearrangements only. Some clones are missing; in checked studies, unresolved V genes explain under half, and the rest has no known cause. That table furnishes V, J and clone size, whereas the DNA furnished D and trimming. The sample table lists tens of thousands of clones, around 83% of them with a count of one. Roughly 2.8% of the sample is in the top ten clones.

Here V drops 1 base and J drops 2 bases, and the junction holds 3 bases not matched to any gene. Counted from cysteine to phenylalanine, this CDR3 has 15 amino acids. CDR3 DNA only is kept here, 45 bases in frame from base 1. CDR1 and CDR2 are read off the germline V gene as SGHDT and YYEEEE. What the authors observed across the whole study: Because of the small sample size (n ≈ 30) and the many exploratory analyses performed, the results are intended to be regarded as hypothesis-generating. Greater expansion of tumor-associated TCR clones in peripheral blood 3 weeks after the start of treatment was observed in patients with durable benefit (n of about 20, p = 0.022). Improved progression-free and overall survival was found to be associated with pretreatment peripheral blood TCR clonality below the median.

Specimen: PBMCs, collected around atezolizumab (anti-PD-L1) treatment. The rearranged segments are TRBV5-6 and TRBJ1-1; 9 bases in the junction line up with TRBD1. The sequence came from a man aged 50 to 60 with urothelial cancer. The DNA reads TGTGCCAGCAGCTTGTTGGGACAGGGAAACACTGAAGCTTTCTTT. It encodes CASSLLGQGNTEAFF.